This T cell receptor (beta chain) is from a study of blood T cells in healthy people across ages. Through a sample-barcoded 5' primer and a J-beta primer mix, a second PCR was run for 7 to 11 cycles. Each CDR3 protein gets one entry after TCRdb re-called the 5' RACE reads with MiXCR. The sample includes some 1,800,000 distinct CDR3 sequences, about 39% seen only once; the top ten take roughly 24%. The clonotype originates from a human donor in good health. Sequenced material: blood.

The CDR3 bases are TGTGCCAGCAGAAAAGCGGCCGGGCTTGTCGATGAGCAGTTCTTC. This translates into CASRKAAGLVDEQFF. This chain links TRBV6-2 or TRBV6-3 with TRBJ2-1; a weak D match, TRBD2 (5 bases). From germline, CDR1 is MNHEY and CDR2 SVGEGT. The CDR3 totals 15 residues. Trimming removed 6 bases from V and 8 bases from J, with 20 bases in between.